This T cell receptor (beta chain) was sequenced during a study of CD8 T cells in Susac syndrome. Between the trimmed V and J ends, which lost 5 bases and 8 bases, there was a span of 10 bases. Germline V gene lookup returns CDR1 LNHNV and CDR2 YYDKDF (reference sequence). The CDR3 length is 12 residues. Study findings and constraints: The CD4+ T cell repertoires of Susac syndrome were found to show no clonal expansion. Regarding the TCR sequencing and HLA analysis, the study admitted that a relatively small number of individuals were involved.

TEMRA cells were FACS-enriched, with CD8+ and CD4+ T cells isolated negatively. RNA, at about 0.45 to 1 ug, was reverse transcribed with random hexamers. An immunoSEQ multiplex PCR generated amplified TCR beta CDR3 products spanning 54 Vbeta and 13 Jbeta. In TCRdb, the immunoSEQ multiplex PCR reads were re-called with MiXCR into one record per CDR3 protein. The table includes under 200,000 distinct CDR3 sequences, under 95% detected once. Note on this clonotype: No antigen is known for it.

This chain uses TRBV15 with TRBJ1-3; D uncertain. The sequencing sample was made of CD4+ T cells from PBMCs. This TCR was sampled from a human donor with Susac syndrome. CDR3 DNA sequence: TGTGCCACCAGCGAGACCGGAGACACCATATATTTT. It translates to CATSETGDTIYF.